This T cell receptor (beta chain) was profiled in a study of shared clonotypes between healthy human individuals. CD8 memory pooled CD45RO+ cells and CCR7-negative CD45RA+ TemRA cells. The protocol was immunoSEQ multiplex PCR, while the TCRdb copy is restricted to in-frame clones and leaves out a portion. Of some 700,000 clones in the sample, roughly 88% were seen once. The CDR3 is 14 residues long. Trimming pared 1 base from V and 7 bases from J, leaving 11 bases between. CDR1 and CDR2 from the germline V gene are SGDLS and YYNGEE. Sample: memory CD8+ T cells from PBMCs. Subset indicated: CD45RO+ cells pooled with CCR7-negative TemRA cells. The rearrangement links TRBV9 to TRBJ1-4; D is possibly TRBD1 (5 bases). This receptor was obtained from a man aged 18 to 30 in good health. Some clones in this sample may be carry-over from other donors' samples. The CDR3 DNA follows: TGTGCCAGCAGCGTACAGGGTAGGGGTGAAAAACTGTTTTTT. This sequence encodes CASSVQGRGEKLFF.